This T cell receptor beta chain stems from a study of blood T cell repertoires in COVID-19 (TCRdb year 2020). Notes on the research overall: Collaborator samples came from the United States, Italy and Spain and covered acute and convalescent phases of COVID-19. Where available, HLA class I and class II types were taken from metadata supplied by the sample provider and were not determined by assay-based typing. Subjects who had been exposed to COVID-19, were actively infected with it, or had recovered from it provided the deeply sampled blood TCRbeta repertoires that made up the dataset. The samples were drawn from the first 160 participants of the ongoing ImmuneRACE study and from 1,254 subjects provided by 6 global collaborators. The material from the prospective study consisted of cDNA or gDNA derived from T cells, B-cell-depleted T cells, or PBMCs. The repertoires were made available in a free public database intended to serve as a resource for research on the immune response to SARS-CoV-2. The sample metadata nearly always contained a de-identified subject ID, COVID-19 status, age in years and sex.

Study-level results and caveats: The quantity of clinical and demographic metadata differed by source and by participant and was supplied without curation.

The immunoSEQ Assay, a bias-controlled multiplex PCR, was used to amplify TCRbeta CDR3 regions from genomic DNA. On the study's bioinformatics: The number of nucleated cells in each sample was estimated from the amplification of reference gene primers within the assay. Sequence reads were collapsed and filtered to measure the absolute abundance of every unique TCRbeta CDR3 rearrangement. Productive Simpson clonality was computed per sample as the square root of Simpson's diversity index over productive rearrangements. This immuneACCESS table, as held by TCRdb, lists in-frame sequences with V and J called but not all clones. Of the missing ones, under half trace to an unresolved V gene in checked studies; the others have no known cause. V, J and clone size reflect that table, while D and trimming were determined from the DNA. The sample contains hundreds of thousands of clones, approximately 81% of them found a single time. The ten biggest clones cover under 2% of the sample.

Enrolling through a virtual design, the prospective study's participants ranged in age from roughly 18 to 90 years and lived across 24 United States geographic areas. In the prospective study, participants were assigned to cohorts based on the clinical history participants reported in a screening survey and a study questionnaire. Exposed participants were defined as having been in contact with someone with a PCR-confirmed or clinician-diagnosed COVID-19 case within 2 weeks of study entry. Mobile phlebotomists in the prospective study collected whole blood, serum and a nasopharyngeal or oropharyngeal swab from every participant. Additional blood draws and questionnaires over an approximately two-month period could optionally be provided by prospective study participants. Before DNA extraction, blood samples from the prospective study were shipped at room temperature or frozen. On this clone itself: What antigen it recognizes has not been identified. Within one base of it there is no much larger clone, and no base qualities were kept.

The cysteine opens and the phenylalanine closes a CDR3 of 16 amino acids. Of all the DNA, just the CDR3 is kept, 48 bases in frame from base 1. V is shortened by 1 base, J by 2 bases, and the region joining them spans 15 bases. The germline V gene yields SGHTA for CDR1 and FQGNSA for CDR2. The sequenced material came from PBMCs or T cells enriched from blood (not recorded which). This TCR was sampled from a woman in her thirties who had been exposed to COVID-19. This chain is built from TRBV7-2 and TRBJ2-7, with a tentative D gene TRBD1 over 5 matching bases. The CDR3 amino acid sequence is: CASSLGGPEHPYEQYF. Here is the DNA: TGTGCCAGCAGCTTAGGGGGCCCGGAACACCCCTACGAGCAGTACTTC.